Included here is one T cell receptor (beta chain) sequence, with context. One entry per CDR3 protein results from TCRdb running MiXCR on the 5' RACE reads. The table lists 45,000 to 50,000 distinct CDR3 sequences, around 6% of them singletons. Germline CDR1 MNHNY, CDR2 SVGAGI (reference sequence). The V and J ends lost 5 bases and 5 bases respectively, with 9 bases between them. The CDR3 is 12 amino acids. This entry is derived from a study of early T cells in non-severe SARS-CoV-2 infection. The specimen was whole blood, collected at baseline. The receptor comes from an adult who was a healthcare worker with PCR-confirmed SARS-CoV-2 infection or an uninfected control (not recorded which). This sequence joins TRBV6-6 and TRBJ1-1; a weak D match, TRBD1 (6 bases). CDR3 DNA sequence: TGTGCCAGCAGTAACAGGGATACTGAAGCTTTCTTT. Protein sequence: CASSNRDTEAFF.